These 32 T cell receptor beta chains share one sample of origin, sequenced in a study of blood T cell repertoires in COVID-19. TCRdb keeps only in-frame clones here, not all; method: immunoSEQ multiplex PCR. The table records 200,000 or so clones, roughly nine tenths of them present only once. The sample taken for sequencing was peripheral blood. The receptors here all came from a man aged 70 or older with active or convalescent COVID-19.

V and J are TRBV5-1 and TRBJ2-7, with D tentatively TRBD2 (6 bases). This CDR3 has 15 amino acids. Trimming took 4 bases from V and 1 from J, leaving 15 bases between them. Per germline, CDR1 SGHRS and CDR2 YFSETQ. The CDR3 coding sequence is TGCGCCAGCAGCCTGATAGCGGACCCTTCCTACGAGCAGTACTTC. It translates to CASSLIADPSYEQYF.

The CDR3 loop is CASRSGGRNNEQFF. The CDR3 bases are TGTGCCAGCAGATCGGGGGGGCGAAACAATGAGCAGTTCTTC. The chain couples TRBV6-5 to TRBJ2-1; 8 nucleotides align to TRBD2. CDR3 length: 14 residues. After removal of 6 bases from V and 5 bases from J, the junction contained 6 bases not matched to a gene. Germline lookup yields CDR1 MNHEY and CDR2 SVGAGI.

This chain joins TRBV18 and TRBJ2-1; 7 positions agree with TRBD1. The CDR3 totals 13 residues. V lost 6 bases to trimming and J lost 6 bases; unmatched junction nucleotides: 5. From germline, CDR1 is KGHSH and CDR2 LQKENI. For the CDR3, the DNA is TGTGCCAGCTCTCCAAGACAGGGCAATGAGCAGTTCTTC. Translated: CASSPRQGNEQFF.

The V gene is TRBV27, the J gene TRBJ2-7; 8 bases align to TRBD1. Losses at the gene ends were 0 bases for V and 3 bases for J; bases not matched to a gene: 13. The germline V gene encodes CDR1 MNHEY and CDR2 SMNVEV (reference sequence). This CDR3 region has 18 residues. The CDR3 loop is CASSLSFSRTGRFYEQYF. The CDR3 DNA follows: TGTGCCAGCAGTTTATCGTTCTCGAGGACAGGGAGGTTCTACGAGCAGTACTTC.

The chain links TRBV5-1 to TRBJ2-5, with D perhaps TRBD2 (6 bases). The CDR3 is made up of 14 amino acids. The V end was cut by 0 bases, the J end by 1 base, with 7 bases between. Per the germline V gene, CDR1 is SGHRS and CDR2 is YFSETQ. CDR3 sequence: CASSLELAQETQYF. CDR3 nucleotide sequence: TGCGCCAGCAGCTTGGAACTAGCCCAAGAGACCCAGTACTTC. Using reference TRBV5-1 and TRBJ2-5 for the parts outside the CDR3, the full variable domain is KAGVTQTPRYLIKTRGQQVTLSCSPISGHRSVSWYQQTPGQGLQFLFEYFSETQRNKGNFPGRFSGRQFSNSRSEMNVSTLELGDSALYLCASSLELAQETQYFGPGTRLLVL.

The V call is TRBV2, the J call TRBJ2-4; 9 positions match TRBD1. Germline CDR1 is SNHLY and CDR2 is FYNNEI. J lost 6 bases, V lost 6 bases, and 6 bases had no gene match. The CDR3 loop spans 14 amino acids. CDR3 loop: CASRSGTGLNIQYF. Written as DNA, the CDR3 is TGTGCCAGCAGATCCGGGACAGGGTTAAACATTCAGTACTTC.

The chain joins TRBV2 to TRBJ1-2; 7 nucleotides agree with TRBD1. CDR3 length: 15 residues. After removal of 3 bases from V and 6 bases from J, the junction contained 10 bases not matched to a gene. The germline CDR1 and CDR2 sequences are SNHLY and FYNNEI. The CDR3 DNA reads TGTGCCAGCAGTGAGGGGGACAGCCCACCGAATGGCTACACCTTC. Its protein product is CASSEGDSPPNGYTF.

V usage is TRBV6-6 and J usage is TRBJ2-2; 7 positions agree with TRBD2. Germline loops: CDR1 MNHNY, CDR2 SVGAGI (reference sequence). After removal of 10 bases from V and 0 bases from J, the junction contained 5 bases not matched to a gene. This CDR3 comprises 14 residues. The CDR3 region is CATFGGSNTGELFF. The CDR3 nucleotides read TGTGCCACCTTCGGGGGGTCGAACACCGGGGAGCTGTTTTTT.

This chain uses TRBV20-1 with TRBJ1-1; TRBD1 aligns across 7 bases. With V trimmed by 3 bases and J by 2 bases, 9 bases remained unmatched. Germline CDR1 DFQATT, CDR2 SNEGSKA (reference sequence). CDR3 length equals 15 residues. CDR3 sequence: CSASVARQGNTEAFF. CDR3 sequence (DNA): TGCAGTGCTAGTGTTGCGAGACAGGGAAACACTGAAGCTTTCTTT.

This CDR3 reads CASSDSRLRGIYNEQFF. DNA of the CDR3: TGTGCCAGCAGTGACTCGAGACTCAGGGGGATCTACAATGAGCAGTTCTTC. The chain is built from TRBV6-4 and TRBJ2-1; 7 positions agree with TRBD1. There are 17 residues in the CDR3. V lost 0 bases to trimming and J lost 3 bases; unmatched junction nucleotides: 8. Germline V gene lookup returns CDR1 MRHNA and CDR2 SNTAGT.

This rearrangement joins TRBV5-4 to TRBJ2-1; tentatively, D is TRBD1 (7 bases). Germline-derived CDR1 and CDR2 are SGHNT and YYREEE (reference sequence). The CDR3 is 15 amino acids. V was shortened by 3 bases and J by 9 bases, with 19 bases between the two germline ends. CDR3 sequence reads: CASSSGGRAGGEQFF. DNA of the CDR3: TGTGCCAGCAGCTCCGGGGGCAGGGCAGGGGGTGAGCAGTTCTTC.

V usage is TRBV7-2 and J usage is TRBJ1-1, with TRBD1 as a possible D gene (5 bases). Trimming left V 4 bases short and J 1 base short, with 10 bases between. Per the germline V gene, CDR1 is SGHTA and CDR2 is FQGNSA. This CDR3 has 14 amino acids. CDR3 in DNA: TGTGCCAGCAGCTCATCGACAGCGAACACTGAAGCTTTCTTT. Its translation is CASSSSTANTEAFF.

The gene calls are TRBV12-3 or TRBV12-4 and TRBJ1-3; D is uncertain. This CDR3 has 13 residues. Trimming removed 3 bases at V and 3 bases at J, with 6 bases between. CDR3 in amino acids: CASSFGGGNTIYF. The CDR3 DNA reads TGTGCCAGCAGTTTTGGCGGTGGAAACACCATATATTTT.

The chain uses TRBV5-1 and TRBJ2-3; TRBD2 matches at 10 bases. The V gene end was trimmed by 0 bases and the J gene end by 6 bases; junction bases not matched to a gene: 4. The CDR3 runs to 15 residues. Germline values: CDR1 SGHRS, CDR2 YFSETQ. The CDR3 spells CASSLGSGGPDTQYF. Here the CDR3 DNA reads TGCGCCAGCAGCTTGGGTAGCGGGGGGCCGGATACGCAGTATTTT.

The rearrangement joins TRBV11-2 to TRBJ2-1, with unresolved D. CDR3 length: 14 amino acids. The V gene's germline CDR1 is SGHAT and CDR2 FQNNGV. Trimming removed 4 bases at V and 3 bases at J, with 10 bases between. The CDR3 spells CASSSSRVYNEQFF. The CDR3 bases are TGTGCCAGCAGCTCATCCCGGGTCTACAATGAGCAGTTCTTC.

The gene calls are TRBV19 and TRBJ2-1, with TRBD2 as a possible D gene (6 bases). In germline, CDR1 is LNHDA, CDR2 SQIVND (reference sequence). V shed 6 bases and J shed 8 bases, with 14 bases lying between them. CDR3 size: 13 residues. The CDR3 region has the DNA TGTGCCAGTAGCCTCACGCGGGGTGATGAGCAGTTCTTC. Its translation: CASSLTRGDEQFF. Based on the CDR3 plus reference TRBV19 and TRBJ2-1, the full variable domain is DGGITQSPKYLFRKEGQNVTLSCEQNLNHDAMYWYRQDPGQGLRLIYYSQIVNDFQKGDIAEGYSVSREKKESFPLTVTSAQKNPTAFYLCASSLTRGDEQFFGPGTRLTVL.

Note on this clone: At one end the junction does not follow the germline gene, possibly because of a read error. CDR3 sequence reads: CVSSRTSGTRVTGELFF. CDR3 bases: TGTGTCAGCAGTAGGACTAGCGGGACCCGGGTCACCGGGGAGCTGTTTTTT. The chain employs TRBV2 and TRBJ2-2; TRBD2 agrees at 12 bases. Germline V gene sequence: CDR1 SNHLY, CDR2 FYNNEI. CDR3 length: 17 residues.

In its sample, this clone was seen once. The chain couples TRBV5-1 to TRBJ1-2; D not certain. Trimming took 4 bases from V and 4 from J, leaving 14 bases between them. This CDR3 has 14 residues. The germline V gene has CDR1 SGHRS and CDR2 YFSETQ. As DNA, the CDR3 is TGCGCCAGCAGCACTGACATGGGGAGCTATGGCTACACCTTC. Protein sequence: CASSTDMGSYGYTF.

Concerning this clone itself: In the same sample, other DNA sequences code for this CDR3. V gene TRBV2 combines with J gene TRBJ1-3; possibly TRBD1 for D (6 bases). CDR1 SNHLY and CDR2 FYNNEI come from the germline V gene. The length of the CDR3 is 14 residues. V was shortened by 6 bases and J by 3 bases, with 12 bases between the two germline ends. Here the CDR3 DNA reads TGTGCCAGCAGAAACAGGGTTGGTGGAAACACCATATATTTT. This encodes CASRNRVGGNTIYF.

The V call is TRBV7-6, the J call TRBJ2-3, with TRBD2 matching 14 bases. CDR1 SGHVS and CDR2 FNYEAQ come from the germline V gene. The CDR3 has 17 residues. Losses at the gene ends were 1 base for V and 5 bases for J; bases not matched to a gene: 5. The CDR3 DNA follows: TGTGCCAGCAGCTTAGGGACTAGCGGGAGGTACGGAGATACGCAGTATTTT. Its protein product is CASSLGTSGRYGDTQYF.

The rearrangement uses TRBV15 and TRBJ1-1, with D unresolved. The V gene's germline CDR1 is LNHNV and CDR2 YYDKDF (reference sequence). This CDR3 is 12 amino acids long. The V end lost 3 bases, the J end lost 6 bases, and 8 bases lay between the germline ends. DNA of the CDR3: TGTGCCACCAGCAGGAGGGCGGCTGAAGCTTTCTTT. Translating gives CATSRRAAEAFF.

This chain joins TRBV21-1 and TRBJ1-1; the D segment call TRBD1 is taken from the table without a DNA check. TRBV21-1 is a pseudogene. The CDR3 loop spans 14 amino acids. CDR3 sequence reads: CASSPGRENTEAFF. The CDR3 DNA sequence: TGTGCCAGCAGCCCGGGCAGGGAGAACACTGAAGCTTTCTTT.

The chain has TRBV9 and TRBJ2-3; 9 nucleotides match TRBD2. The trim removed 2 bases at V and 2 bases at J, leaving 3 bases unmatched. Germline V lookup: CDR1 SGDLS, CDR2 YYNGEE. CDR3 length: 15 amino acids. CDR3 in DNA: TGTGCCAGCAGCGTTAGCGGGGGAGACACAGATACGCAGTATTTT. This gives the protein CASSVSGGDTDTQYF.

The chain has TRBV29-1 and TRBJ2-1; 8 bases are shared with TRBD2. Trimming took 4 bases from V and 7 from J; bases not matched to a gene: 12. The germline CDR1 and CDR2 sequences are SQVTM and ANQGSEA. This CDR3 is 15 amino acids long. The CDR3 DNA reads TGCAGCGTTGGACTCTCCGGGGGGGCTAATAATGAGCAGTTCTTC. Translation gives CSVGLSGGANNEQFF.

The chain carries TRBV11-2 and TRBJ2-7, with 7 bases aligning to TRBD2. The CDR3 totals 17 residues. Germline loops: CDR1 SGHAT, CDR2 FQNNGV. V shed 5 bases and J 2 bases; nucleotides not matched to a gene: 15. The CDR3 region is CASSLPVVGGRTYEQYF. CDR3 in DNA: TGTGCCAGCAGCCTCCCTGTGGTGGGAGGGCGGACCTACGAGCAGTACTTC.

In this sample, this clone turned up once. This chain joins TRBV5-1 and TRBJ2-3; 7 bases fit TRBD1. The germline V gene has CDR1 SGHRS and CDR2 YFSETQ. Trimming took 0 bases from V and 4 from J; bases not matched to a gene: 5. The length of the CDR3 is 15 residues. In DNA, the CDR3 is TGCGCCAGCAGCTTGGAGACAGGGATTTCAGATACGCAGTATTTT. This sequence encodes CASSLETGISDTQYF. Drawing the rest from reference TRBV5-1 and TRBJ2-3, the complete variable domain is KAGVTQTPRYLIKTRGQQVTLSCSPISGHRSVSWYQQTPGQGLQFLFEYFSETQRNKGNFPGRFSGRQFSNSRSEMNVSTLELGDSALYLCASSLETGISDTQYFGPGTRLTVL.

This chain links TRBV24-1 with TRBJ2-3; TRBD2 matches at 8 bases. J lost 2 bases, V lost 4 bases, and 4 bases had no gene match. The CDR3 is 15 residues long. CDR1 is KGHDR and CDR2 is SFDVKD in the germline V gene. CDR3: CATSEPGLDTDTQYF. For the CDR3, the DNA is TGTGCCACCAGTGAACCGGGACTAGACACAGATACGCAGTATTTT.

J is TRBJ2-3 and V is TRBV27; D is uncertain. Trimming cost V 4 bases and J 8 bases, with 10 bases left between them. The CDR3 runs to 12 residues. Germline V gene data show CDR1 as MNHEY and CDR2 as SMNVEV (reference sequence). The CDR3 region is CASSSSGPTQYF. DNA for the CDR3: TGTGCCAGCAGTTCGTCCGGTCCTACGCAGTATTTT.

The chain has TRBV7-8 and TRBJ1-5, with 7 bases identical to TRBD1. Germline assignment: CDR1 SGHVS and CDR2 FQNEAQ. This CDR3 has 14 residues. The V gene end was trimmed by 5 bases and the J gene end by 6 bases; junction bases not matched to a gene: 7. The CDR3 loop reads CASSRQGGSQPQHF. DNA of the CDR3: TGTGCCAGCAGCCGACAGGGAGGGAGTCAGCCCCAGCATTTT.

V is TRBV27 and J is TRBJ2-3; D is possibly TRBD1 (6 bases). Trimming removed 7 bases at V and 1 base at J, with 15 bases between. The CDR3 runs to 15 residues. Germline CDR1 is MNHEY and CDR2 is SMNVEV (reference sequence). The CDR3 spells CASTQQGRGTDTQYF. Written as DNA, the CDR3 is TGTGCCAGCACCCAACAGGGCAGGGGCACAGATACGCAGTATTTT.

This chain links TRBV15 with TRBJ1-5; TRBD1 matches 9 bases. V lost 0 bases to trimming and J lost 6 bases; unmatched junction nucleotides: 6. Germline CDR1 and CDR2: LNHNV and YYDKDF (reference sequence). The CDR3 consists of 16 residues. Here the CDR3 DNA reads TGTGCCACCAGCAGAGAGGGACAGGGAATGTTTCAGCCCCAGCATTTT. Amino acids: CATSREGQGMFQPQHF.

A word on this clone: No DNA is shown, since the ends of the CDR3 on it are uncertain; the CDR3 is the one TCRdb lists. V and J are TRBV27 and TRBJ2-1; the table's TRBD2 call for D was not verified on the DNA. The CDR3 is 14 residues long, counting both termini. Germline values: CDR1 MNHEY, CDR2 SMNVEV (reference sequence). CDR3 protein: CASSSSVPYNEQFF.